These 22 T cell receptor beta chains were all obtained from the same sample, sequenced in a study of blood T cell repertoires in COVID-19. Some clones are missing from TCRdb's copy, which holds only in-frame ones; the method was immunoSEQ multiplex PCR. Here the sample spans about 200,000 clones, 80% being singletons. The source material was peripheral blood. Receptor source: an older woman with acute or convalescent COVID-19.

The chain recombines TRBV2 with TRBJ2-1; D is unclear. The CDR3 loop spans 12 amino acids. Germline V CDR1 and CDR2: SNHLY, FYNNEI. Deletions cut 0 bases from V and 8 bases from J, with 5 bases between. For the CDR3, the DNA is TGTGCCAGCAGTGAAGCTATGTATGAGCAGTTCTTC. This gives the protein CASSEAMYEQFF.

On this clone itself: One end of the junction is discordant with germline, which a read error may explain. V and J are TRBV7-7 and TRBJ2-1; 8 bases align to TRBD1. This CDR3 is 15 amino acids long. Germline V CDR1 and CDR2: SSHAT, FNYEAQ (reference sequence). CDR3 DNA sequence: TGTGCTAGCAGCTTAGAATCCAGGGGGCGAGATGAGCAGTTCTTC. Protein sequence: CASSLESRGRDEQFF.

This clone appeared once. The gene calls are TRBV7-9 and TRBJ2-2; TRBD2 aligns across 9 bases. Losses at the gene ends were 1 base for V and 6 bases for J; bases not matched to a gene: 3. The CDR3 covers 15 residues. CDR1 and CDR2 (germline): SEHNR, FQNEAQ (reference sequence). CDR3: CASSLGSGRPGELFF. DNA of the CDR3: TGTGCCAGCAGCTTAGGTAGCGGGAGACCCGGGGAGCTGTTTTTT.

The gene calls are TRBV6-5 and TRBJ2-5, with 11 bases lining up with TRBD2. Germline V gene lookup returns CDR1 MNHEY and CDR2 SVGAGI. CDR3 length: 14 residues. J gave up 5 bases and V 7 bases, and 6 bases lay outside the gene matches. In DNA, the CDR3 is TGTGCCAGCACCGCGACTAGCGGGACGGAGACCCAGTACTTC. The encoded protein is CASTATSGTETQYF.

The CDR3 nucleotides are TGCGCCAGCAGCTTGGCGGGAAGAGGGGGCACTGAAGCTTTCTTT. Translated, it gives CASSLAGRGGTEAFF. This chain joins TRBV5-1 and TRBJ1-1; tentatively, D is TRBD1 (6 bases). The CDR3 runs to 15 residues. Germline lookup yields CDR1 SGHRS and CDR2 YFSETQ. V was clipped by 0 bases and J by 4 bases, with 13 bases between them.

The genes are TRBV2 and TRBJ2-7; 10 bases match TRBD2. Germline V gene sequence: CDR1 SNHLY, CDR2 FYNNEI. There are 14 residues in the CDR3. Trimming took 2 bases from V and 3 from J; bases not matched to a gene: 1. CDR3: CASSEWTSGYEQYF. In DNA, the CDR3 is TGTGCCAGCAGTGAATGGACTAGCGGCTACGAGCAGTACTTC.

This chain connects TRBV19 to TRBJ2-2, with 8 bases lining up with TRBD1. The CDR3 totals 14 residues. The ends lost 6 bases at V and 1 base at J; junction bases unmatched: 1. Germline CDR1 and CDR2: LNHDA and SQIVND (reference sequence). The CDR3 DNA reads as TGTGCCAGTAGGGGGACAGGGAACACCGGGGAGCTGTTTTTT. It specifies CASRGTGNTGELFF.

The chain links TRBV10-3 to TRBJ2-6; TRBD1 agrees at 12 bases. This CDR3 has 18 amino acids. Germline V lookup: CDR1 ENHRY, CDR2 SYGVKD. The junction had 4 bases not matched to a gene; V was cut back by 4 bases and J by 0 bases. CDR3 nucleotides: TGTGCCATCAGTGGGGACAGGGGGCCCCTCTCTGGGGCCAACGTCCTGACTTTC. Encoded protein: CAISGDRGPLSGANVLTF.

A word on this clone: The same CDR3 is also encoded by other DNA sequences in this sample. The V and J genes are TRBV3-1 (or the pseudogene TRBV3-2) and TRBJ2-1, with TRBD1 identical over 8 bases. V lost 4 bases to trimming and J lost 4 bases; unmatched junction nucleotides: 3. CDR3 length: 14 residues. Germline values: CDR1 LGHDT, CDR2 YNNKEL (reference sequence). CDR3 bases: TGTGCCAGCAGCCCGAGGGACAGGTACAATGAGCAGTTCTTC. It is translated as CASSPRDRYNEQFF.

DNA for the CDR3: TGTGCCAGCAGCTTGGGCTGGGGAGATGAGCAGTTCTTC. Amino acids: CASSLGWGDEQFF. This chain uses TRBV5-4 with TRBJ2-1, with D perhaps matching TRBD2 (5 bases). V lost 0 bases and J lost 8, with 9 bases in between. This CDR3 contains 13 residues. Germline CDR1 SGHNT, CDR2 YYREEE (reference sequence).

The rearrangement links TRBV2 to TRBJ2-1; 7 nucleotides align to TRBD1. Trimming cost V 0 bases and J 6 bases; bases outside gene matches: 5. The CDR3 consists of 15 residues. Germline CDR1 SNHLY, CDR2 FYNNEI. CDR3 loop: CASSEAGQRTNEQFF. The CDR3 nucleotides read TGTGCCAGCAGTGAAGCGGGACAGAGGACCAATGAGCAGTTCTTC.

J is TRBJ2-2 and V is TRBV28; TRBD1 agrees at 8 bases. The V and J ends lost 6 bases and 3 bases, in that order; junction bases with no gene match: 6. Germline V CDR1 and CDR2: MDHEN, SYDVKM. This CDR3 spans 15 amino acids. The CDR3 spells CASRGDRSYTGELFF. In nucleotides, the CDR3 is TGTGCCAGCAGGGGGGACAGGAGCTACACCGGGGAGCTGTTTTTT. The variable domain in full, with the rest retrieved from reference TRBV28 and TRBJ2-2, is DVKVTQSSRYLVKRTGEKVFLECVQDMDHENMFWYRQDPGLGLRLIYFSYDVKMKEKGDIPEGYSVSREKKERFSLILESASTNQTSMYLCASRGDRSYTGELFFGEGSRLTVL.

The V and J genes are TRBV7-3 and TRBJ2-1; D perhaps matches TRBD2 (6 bases). V gave up 4 bases and J gave up 8 bases, with 15 bases separating them. The germline V gene has CDR1 SGHTA and CDR2 FQGTGA. The CDR3 runs 14 residues. The CDR3 is CASSSGDSSDEQFF. The CDR3 coding sequence is TGTGCCAGCAGCTCCGGGGACTCGTCCGATGAGCAGTTCTTC.

V usage is TRBV3-1 (or the pseudogene TRBV3-2) and J usage is TRBJ2-7; TRBD2 agrees at 9 bases. This CDR3 is 15 amino acids long. V dropped 4 bases and J dropped 2; count of bases not matched to a gene: 6. Germline CDR1 is LGHDT and CDR2 is YNNKEL (reference sequence). The CDR3 loop is CASSRLAGGPYEQYF. The CDR3 DNA is TGTGCCAGCAGCCGCCTCGCGGGAGGGCCCTACGAGCAGTACTTC.

V is TRBV2 and J is TRBJ2-2, with TRBD1 identical over 7 bases. J gave up 6 bases and V 5 bases, and 3 bases lay outside the gene matches. Germline assignment: CDR1 SNHLY and CDR2 FYNNEI. The length of the CDR3 is 13 residues. The CDR3 bases are TGTGCCAGCAGTACCACAGGGGCCGGGGAGCTGTTTTTT. This sequence encodes CASSTTGAGELFF. Looking up the rest from reference TRBV2 and TRBJ2-2 gives the full variable domain: EPEVTQTPSHQVTQMGQEVILRCVPISNHLYFYWYRQILGQKVEFLVSFYNNEISEKSEIFDDQFSVERPDGSNFTLKIRSTKLEDSAMYFCASSTTGAGELFFGEGSRLTVL.

The V call is TRBV6-5, the J call TRBJ2-2; the D gene is possibly TRBD1 (6 bases). The CDR3 runs to 14 residues. Between the trimmed V and J ends, which lost 6 bases and 1 base, there was a span of 9 bases. The germline gives CDR1 MNHEY, CDR2 SVGAGI. In nucleotides, the CDR3 is TGTGCCAGCAGGGGACAAATGAACACCGGGGAGCTGTTTTTT. Translated, it gives CASRGQMNTGELFF.

The chain is built from TRBV20-1 and TRBJ2-1; D unclear. Between the trimmed V and J ends, which lost 3 bases and 6 bases, there was a span of 6 bases. The CDR3 length is 11 residues. CDR1 and CDR2 (germline): DFQATT, SNEGSKA (reference sequence). The CDR3 coding sequence is TGCAGTGCTAGTTTGGCCAATGAGCAGTTCTTC. This sequence encodes CSASLANEQFF.

CDR3 DNA: TGTGCCAGTAGTACCAGGACAGGGGAAGAGACCCAGTACTTC. This translates into CASSTRTGEETQYF. This chain connects TRBV19 to TRBJ2-5, with 9 nucleotides matching TRBD1. This CDR3 spans 14 amino acids. Germline V gene data show CDR1 as LNHDA and CDR2 as SQIVND (reference sequence). J was trimmed by 3 bases and V by 4 bases; bases with no gene match: 3.

The V and J genes are TRBV6-1 and TRBJ2-7; 8 nucleotides line up with TRBD2. CDR3 length: 15 residues. Germline trimming cut 1 base from V and 2 bases from J; bases unmatched to any gene: 4. The germline gives CDR1 MNHNS, CDR2 SASEGT. The CDR3 nucleotides are TGTGCCAGCAGTGAAGTCACTAGCGGAACCTACGAGCAGTACTTC. This encodes CASSEVTSGTYEQYF.

This clone appeared once. The chain joins TRBV29-1 to TRBJ2-3; the match to TRBD2 covers 11 bases. CDR3 length: 13 residues. The germline V gene encodes CDR1 SQVTM and CDR2 ANQGSEA. With V trimmed by 4 bases and J by 3 bases, 0 bases remained unmatched. CDR3 coding DNA: TGCAGCGTTGTAGCGGGAGGGACAGATACGCAGTATTTT. Translated, it gives CSVVAGGTDTQYF.

The genes are TRBV21-1 and TRBJ2-7; the table's D gene call, TRBD2, was not cross checked with the DNA. TRBV21-1 is flagged as a pseudogene. The CDR3 extends over 16 amino acids. The DNA for the CDR3 is TGTGCCAGCAGCAAACGCCCCTCAGTAGTAGCCGGCGAGCAGTACTTC. It is translated as CASSKRPSVVAGEQYF.

The rearrangement links TRBV5-5 to TRBJ2-2, with 8 bases fitting TRBD1. J lost 4 bases, V lost 4 bases, and 6 bases had no gene match. Germline values: CDR1 SGHKS, CDR2 YYEKEE (reference sequence). The CDR3 covers 15 residues. The CDR3 is CASSLVGTGTGELFF. CDR3 nucleotide sequence: TGTGCCAGCAGCCTGGTTGGGACAGGCACCGGGGAGCTGTTTTTT.